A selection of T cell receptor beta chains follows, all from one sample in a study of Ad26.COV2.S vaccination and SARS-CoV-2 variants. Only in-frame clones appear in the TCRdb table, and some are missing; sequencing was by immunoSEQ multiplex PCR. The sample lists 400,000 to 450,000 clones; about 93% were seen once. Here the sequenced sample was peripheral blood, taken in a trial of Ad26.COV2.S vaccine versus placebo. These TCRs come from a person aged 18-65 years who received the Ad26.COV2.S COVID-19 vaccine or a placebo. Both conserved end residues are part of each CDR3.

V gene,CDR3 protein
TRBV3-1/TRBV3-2,CASSQGLAGGSGYNEQFF
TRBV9,CASSVNPKGLISYNEQFF
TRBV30,CAWIGPRGLASTDTQYF
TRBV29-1,CSVEMAGLYEQYF
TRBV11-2,CASSIGTPRDTQYF
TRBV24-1,CATRDGGVGTEAFF
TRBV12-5,CASTQFGQGAPEQFF
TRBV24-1,CATSDFGRQQYF
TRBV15,CATSRAPAGGREEKLFF
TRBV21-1,CASSPPLCPVNIQYF
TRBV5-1,CASSLTLGGNEQFF
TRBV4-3,CASSQAHQGLSNEQFF
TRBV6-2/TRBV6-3,CASSWSLGTQYF
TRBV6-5,CASSRGVRTDTQYF
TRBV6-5,CATKRGPDPEIQYF
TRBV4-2,CASSQMDKETQYF
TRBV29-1,CSVEDLLNYGYTF
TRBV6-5,CASRKGHSGANVLTF
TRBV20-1,CSARMRDEQFF
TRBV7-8,CASSLVEHSGANVLTF
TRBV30,CAWSGTGGTEAFF
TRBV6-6,CASSYSIVNPGTEAFF
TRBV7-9,CASSLRDGAFF
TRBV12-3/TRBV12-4,CASSLSGNQPQHF
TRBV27,CASSLGYNEQFF
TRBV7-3,CASSLMTASTDTQYF
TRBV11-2,CASSRTTNTEAFF
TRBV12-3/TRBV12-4,CASNEQGFTEAFF
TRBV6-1,CASSELTSVKNIQYF